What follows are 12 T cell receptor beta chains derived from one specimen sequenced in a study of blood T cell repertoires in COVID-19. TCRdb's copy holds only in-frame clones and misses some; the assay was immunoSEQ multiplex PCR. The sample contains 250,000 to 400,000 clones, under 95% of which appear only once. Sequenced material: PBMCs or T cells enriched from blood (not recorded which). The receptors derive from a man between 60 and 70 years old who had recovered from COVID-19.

The CDR3 sequence: CASSILFGDTYEQYF. CDR3 sequence (DNA): TGTGCCAGTAGTATTCTCTTCGGGGATACCTACGAGCAGTACTTC. V and J are TRBV19 and TRBJ2-7, with D perhaps TRBD2 (5 bases). CDR1 and CDR2 from the germline V gene are LNHDA and SQIVND (reference sequence). The CDR3 consists of 15 residues. V was pared by 3 bases and J by 2 bases, with 14 bases between. Full variable domain (remainder filled in from reference TRBV19 and TRBJ2-7): DGGITQSPKYLFRKEGQNVTLSCEQNLNHDAMYWYRQDPGQGLRLIYYSQIVNDFQKGDIAEGYSVSREKKESFPLTVTSAQKNPTAFYLCASSILFGDTYEQYFGPGTRLTVT.

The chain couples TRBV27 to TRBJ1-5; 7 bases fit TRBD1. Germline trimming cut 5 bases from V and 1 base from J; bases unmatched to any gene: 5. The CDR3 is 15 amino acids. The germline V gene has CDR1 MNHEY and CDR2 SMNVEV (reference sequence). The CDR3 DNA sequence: TGTGCCAGCAGTACTCAGGGGGTGAGCAATCAGCCCCAGCATTTT. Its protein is CASSTQGVSNQPQHF.

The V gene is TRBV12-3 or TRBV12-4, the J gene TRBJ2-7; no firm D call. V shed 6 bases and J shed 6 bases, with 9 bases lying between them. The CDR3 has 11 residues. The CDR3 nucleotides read TGTGCCAGCAGCTCAGTTTCCGAGCAGTACTTC. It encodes CASSSVSEQYF.

The CDR3: CASSYTRGRTEAFF. In nucleotides, the CDR3 is TGTGCCAGCAGCTATACCAGGGGGCGGACTGAAGCTTTCTTT. The chain uses TRBV6-5 and TRBJ1-1; 8 bases line up with TRBD1. The length of the CDR3 is 14 residues. The V gene's germline CDR1 is MNHEY and CDR2 SVGAGI. J lost 5 bases, V lost 6 bases, and 8 bases had no gene match.

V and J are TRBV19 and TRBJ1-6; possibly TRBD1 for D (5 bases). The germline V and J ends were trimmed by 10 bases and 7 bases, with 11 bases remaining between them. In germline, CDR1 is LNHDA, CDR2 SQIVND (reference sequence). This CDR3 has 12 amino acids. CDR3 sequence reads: CATQGDNSPLHF. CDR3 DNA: TGTGCCACCCAGGGTGACAATTCACCCCTCCACTTT.

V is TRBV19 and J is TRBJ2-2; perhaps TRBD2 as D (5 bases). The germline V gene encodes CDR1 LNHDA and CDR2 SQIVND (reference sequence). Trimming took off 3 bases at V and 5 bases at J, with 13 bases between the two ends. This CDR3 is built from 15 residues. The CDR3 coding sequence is TGTGCCAGTAGTATGACCGGGGTTGTAACCGGGGAGCTGTTTTTT. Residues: CASSMTGVVTGELFF.

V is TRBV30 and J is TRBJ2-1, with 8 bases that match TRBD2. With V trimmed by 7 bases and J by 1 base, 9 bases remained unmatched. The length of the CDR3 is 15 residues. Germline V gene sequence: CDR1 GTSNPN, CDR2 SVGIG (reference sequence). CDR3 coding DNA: TGTGCCTTCTCCGGGGGGGCAATGTCCTACAATGAGCAGTTCTTC. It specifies CAFSGGAMSYNEQFF.

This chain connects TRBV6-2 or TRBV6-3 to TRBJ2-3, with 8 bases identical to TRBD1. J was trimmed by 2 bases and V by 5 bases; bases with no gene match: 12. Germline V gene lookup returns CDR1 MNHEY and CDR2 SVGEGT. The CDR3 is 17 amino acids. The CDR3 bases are TGTGCCAGCAGTAGTACCTCCGGGACAGGAGACACAGATACGCAGTATTTT. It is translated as CASSSTSGTGDTDTQYF.

The CDR3: CASALDYSVYETQYF. Here the CDR3 DNA reads TGTGCCAGTGCCCTGGACTATTCGGTGTATGAGACCCAGTACTTC. The V gene is TRBV19, the J gene TRBJ2-5; possibly TRBD2 for D (6 bases). This CDR3 has 15 amino acids. V lost 8 bases to trimming and J lost 5 bases, with 21 bases between them. CDR1 is LNHDA and CDR2 is SQIVND in the germline V gene (reference sequence).

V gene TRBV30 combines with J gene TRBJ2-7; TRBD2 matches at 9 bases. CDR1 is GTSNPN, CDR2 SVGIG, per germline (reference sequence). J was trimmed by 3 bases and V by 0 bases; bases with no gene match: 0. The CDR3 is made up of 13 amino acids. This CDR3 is CAWSVSGSYEQYF. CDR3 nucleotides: TGTGCCTGGAGTGTTAGCGGGAGCTACGAGCAGTACTTC.

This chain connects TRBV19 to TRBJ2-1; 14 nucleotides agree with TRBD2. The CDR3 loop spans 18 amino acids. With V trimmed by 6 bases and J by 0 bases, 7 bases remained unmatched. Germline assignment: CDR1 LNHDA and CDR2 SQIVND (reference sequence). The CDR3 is CASRPGLAGGTSYNEQFF. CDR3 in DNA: TGTGCCAGTAGGCCAGGACTAGCGGGAGGTACCTCCTACAATGAGCAGTTCTTC.

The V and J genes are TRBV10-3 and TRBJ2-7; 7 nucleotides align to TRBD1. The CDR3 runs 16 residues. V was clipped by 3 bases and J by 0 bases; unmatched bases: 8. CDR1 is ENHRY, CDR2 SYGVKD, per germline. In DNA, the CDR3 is TGTGCCATCAGTGAAGAAGGGGGCTCCCTCTCCTACGAGCAGTACTTC. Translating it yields CAISEEGGSLSYEQYF.